Listed below are T cell receptor beta chains from one sample, sequenced in a study of regulatory T cells in long-lasting Graves disease. TCRdb reprocessed the multiplex PCR reads with MiXCR, giving one entry per CDR3 protein. The sample yields about 660,000 distinct CDR3 sequences, about 32% seen once. Here the sequenced sample was peripheral blood mononuclear cells (PBMCs), taken when the disease was refractory, from a patient treated with antithyroid drugs. These receptors were collected from a female donor with Graves disease. Each CDR3 is given with its conserved first and last residue. Fields, in order: D gene, V gene, J gene, CDR3 protein. The D gene is left open where the match is weak.

.,TRBV12-3/TRBV12-4,TRBJ2-5,CASSFGQGDGETQYF
.,TRBV20-1,TRBJ1-3,CSARVGGGGNTIYF
TRBD2,TRBV28,TRBJ2-7,CASSITSGRVFEQYF
TRBD1,TRBV20-1,TRBJ2-5,CGIRGPGETQYF
.,TRBV10-3,TRBJ2-7,CAISEAGVIYEQYF
TRBD1,TRBV27,TRBJ2-3,CASSPGRDRGQEHGTDTQYF
.,TRBV5-1,TRBJ1-2,CASSLFQGNYGYTF
.,TRBV29-1,TRBJ2-7,CSVGPGPSYEHYF
TRBD1,TRBV6-1,TRBJ1-4,CASSEVQGDEMRKLFF
TRBD2,TRBV10-1,TRBJ2-5,CASSERGGRAPETQYF
TRBD1,TRBV7-2,TRBJ1-5,CASHPGQAINQPQHF
.,TRBV28,TRBJ1-1,CASSFIIPLSLEGGTEAFF
TRBD1,TRBV20-1,TRBJ1-5,CSATRTGGFDQPQHF
.,TRBV9,TRBJ1-1,CASSVAPVGQLNTEAFF
.,TRBV3-1,TRBJ1-1,CASSSPGGIPFF